Reported below is one T cell receptor (beta chain). Its antigen remains unknown. These data belong to a study of a mutant IDH1 vaccine in newly diagnosed glioma. The repertoire was sequenced with immunoSEQ multiplex PCR; TCRdb's copy has only in-frame clones and lacks some. The data contain about 25,000 clones, 77% of them singletons. Trimming removed 5 bases from V and 1 base from J; junction bases left unmatched: 1. This CDR3 has 13 residues. CDR1 is MRHNA and CDR2 is SNTAGT in the germline V gene. The time point was: week 5, during vaccination. Each vaccine dose was 300 ug of mutant IDH1 20-mer peptide, with topical imiquimod.

The sequence was obtained from a man in his forties with glioma. The sequencing here drew on PBMCs, taken from a glioma patient whose treatment included an IDH1 peptide vaccine. The V gene is TRBV6-4, the J gene TRBJ1-1; 7 bases agree with TRBD1. In DNA, the CDR3 is TGTGCCAGCAGTAGGACAGGGAACACTGAAGCTTTCTTT. Translating it yields CASSRTGNTEAFF.